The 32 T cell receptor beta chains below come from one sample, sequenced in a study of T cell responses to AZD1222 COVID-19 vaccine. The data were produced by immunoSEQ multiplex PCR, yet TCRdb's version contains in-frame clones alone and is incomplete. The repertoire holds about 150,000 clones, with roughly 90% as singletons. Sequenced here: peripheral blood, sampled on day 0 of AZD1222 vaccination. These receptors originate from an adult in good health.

CDR3 in DNA: TGTGCCACCAGCAGAGGGGACAGGGGGCCTAGCAATCAGCCCCAGCATTTT. This encodes CATSRGDRGPSNQPQHF. This rearrangement joins TRBV15 to TRBJ1-5; TRBD1 matches at 12 bases. The CDR3 runs 17 residues. V was clipped by 1 base and J by 0 bases; unmatched bases: 1. The germline gives CDR1 LNHNV, CDR2 YYDKDF (reference sequence).

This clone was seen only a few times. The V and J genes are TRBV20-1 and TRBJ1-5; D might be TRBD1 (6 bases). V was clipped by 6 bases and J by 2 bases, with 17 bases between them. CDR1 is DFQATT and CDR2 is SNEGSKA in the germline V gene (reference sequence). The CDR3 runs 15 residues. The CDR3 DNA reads TGCAGTGCGAGTGGTAGGGGGTATGGCAATCAGCCCCAGCATTTT. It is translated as CSASGRGYGNQPQHF.

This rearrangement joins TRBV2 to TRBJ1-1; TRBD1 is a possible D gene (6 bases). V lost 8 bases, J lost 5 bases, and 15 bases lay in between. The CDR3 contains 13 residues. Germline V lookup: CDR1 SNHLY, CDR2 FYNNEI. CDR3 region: CASLRETGTEAFF. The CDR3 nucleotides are TGTGCCAGCCTCCGGGAAACAGGGACTGAAGCTTTCTTT.

The CDR3 coding sequence is TGTGCCAGCAGCCAGGGGTCGTCAGGGCTGTACTTC. Its translation is CASSQGSSGLYF. The rearrangement joins TRBV3-1 (or the pseudogene TRBV3-2) to TRBJ2-7, with D possibly being TRBD1 (5 bases). V dropped 3 bases and J dropped 12 bases, with 15 bases sitting between them. From germline, CDR1 is LGHDT and CDR2 YNNKEL (reference sequence). The CDR3 consists of 12 residues.

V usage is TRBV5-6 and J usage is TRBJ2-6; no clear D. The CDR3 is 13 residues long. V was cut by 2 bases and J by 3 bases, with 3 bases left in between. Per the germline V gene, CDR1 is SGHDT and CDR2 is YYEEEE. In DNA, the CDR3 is TGTGCCAGCAGCTTTAGTGGGGCCAACGTCCTGACTTTC. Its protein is CASSFSGANVLTF. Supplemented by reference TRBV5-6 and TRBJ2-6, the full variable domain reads DAGVTQSPTHLIKTRGQQVTLRCSPKSGHDTVSWYQQALGQGPQFIFQYYEEEERQRGNFPDRFSGHQFPNYSSELNVNALLLGDSALYLCASSFSGANVLTFGAGSRLTVL.

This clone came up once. Here the CDR3 DNA reads TGTGCCAGCTCACCACCCCGCGGGCAGGTCTATGGCTACACCTTC. This translates into CASSPPRGQVYGYTF. The gene calls are TRBV18 and TRBJ1-2, with unresolved D. This CDR3 is built from 15 residues. Germline values: CDR1 KGHSH, CDR2 LQKENI. The V end was cut by 0 bases, the J end by 4 bases, with 12 bases between.

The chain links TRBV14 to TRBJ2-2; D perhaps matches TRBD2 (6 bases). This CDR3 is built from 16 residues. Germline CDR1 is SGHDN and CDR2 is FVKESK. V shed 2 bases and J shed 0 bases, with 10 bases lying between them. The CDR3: CASSQRLGTNTGELFF. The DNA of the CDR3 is TGTGCCAGCAGCCAAAGACTAGGAACGAACACCGGGGAGCTGTTTTTT.

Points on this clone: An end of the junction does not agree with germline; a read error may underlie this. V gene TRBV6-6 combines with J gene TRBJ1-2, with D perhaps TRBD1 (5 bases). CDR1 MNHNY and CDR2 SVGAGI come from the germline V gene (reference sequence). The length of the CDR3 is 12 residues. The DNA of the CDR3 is TGTGCCAGCAGTTATAACCGGGACGGTGAAGCCTTC. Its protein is CASSYNRDGEAF.

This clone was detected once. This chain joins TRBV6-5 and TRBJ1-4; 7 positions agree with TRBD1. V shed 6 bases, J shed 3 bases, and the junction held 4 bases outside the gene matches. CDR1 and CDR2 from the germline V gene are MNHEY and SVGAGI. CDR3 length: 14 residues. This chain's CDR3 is CASRPGQSNEKLFF. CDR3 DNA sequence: TGTGCCAGCAGACCGGGACAGTCTAATGAAAAACTGTTTTTT.

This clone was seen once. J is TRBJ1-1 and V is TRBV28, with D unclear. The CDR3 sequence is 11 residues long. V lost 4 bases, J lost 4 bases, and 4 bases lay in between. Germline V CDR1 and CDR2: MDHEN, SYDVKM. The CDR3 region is CASSWSTEAFF. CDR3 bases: TGTGCCAGCAGTTGGAGCACTGAAGCTTTCTTT.

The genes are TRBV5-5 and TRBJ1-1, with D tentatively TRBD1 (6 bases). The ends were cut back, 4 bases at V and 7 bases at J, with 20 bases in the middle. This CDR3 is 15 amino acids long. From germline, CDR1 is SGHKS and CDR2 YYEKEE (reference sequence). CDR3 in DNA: TGTGCCAGCAGCCTACAGGGACCCTGGTCCCTTGAAGCTTTCTTT. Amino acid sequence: CASSLQGPWSLEAFF.

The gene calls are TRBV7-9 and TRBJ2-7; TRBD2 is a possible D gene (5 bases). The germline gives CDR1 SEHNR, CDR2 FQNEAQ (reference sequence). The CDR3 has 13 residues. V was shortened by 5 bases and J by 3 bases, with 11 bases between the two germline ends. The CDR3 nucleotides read TGTGCCAGCAGCCCACCTGCGGGCTACGAGCAGTACTTC. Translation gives CASSPPAGYEQYF.

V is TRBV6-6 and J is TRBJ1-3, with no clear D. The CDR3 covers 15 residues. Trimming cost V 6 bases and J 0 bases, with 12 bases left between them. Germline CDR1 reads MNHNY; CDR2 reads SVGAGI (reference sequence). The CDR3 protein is CASSIPGISGNTIYF. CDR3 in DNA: TGTGCCAGCAGCATTCCAGGCATCTCTGGAAACACCATATATTTT.

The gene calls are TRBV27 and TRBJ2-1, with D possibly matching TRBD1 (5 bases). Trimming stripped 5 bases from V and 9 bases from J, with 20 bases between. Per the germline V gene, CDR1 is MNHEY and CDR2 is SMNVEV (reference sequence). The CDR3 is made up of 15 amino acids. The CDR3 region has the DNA TGTGCCAGCAGTCCCCGGTCTACAGGCGATACTGAGCAGTTCTTC. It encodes CASSPRSTGDTEQFF.

CDR3 in amino acids: CASSPLDPYEQYF. Written as DNA, the CDR3 is TGTGCCAGCTCACCACTAGATCCCTACGAGCAGTACTTC. This chain links TRBV18 with TRBJ2-7; D remains ambiguous. With 1 base removed from V and 2 bases from J, the gap between germline ends came to 6 bases. This CDR3 is built from 13 residues. CDR1 is KGHSH and CDR2 is LQKENI in the germline V gene. Supplemented by reference TRBV18 and TRBJ2-7, the full variable domain reads NAGVMQNPRHLVRRRGQEARLRCSPMKGHSHVYWYRQLPEEGLKFMVYLQKENIIDESGMPKERFSAEFPKEGPSILRIQQVVRGDSAAYFCASSPLDPYEQYFGPGTRLTVT.

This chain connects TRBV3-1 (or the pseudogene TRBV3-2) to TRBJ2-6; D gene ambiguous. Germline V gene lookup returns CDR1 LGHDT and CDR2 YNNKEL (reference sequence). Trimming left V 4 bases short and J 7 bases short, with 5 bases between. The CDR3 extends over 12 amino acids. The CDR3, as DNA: TGTGCCAGCAGCCGGGCCGCCAACGTCCTGACTTTC. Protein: CASSRAANVLTF.

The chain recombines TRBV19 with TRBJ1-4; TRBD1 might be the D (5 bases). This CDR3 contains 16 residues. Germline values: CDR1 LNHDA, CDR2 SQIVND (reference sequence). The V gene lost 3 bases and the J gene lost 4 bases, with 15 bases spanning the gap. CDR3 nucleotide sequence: TGTGCCAGTAGTATTGGGGGAACGGTGAATAATGAAAAACTGTTTTTT. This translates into CASSIGGTVNNEKLFF.

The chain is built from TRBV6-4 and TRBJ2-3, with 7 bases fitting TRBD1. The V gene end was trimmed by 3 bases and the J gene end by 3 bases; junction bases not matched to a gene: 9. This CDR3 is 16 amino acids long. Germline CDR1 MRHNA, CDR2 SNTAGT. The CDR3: CASSEGQGVTTDTQYF. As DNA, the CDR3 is TGTGCCAGCAGTGAGGGTCAGGGGGTAACTACAGATACGCAGTATTTT.

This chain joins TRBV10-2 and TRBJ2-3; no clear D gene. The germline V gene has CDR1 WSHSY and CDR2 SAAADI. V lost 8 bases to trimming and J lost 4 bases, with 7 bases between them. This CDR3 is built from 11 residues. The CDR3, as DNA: TGCGCCAGCGGACGACCAGATACGCAGTATTTT. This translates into CASGRPDTQYF.

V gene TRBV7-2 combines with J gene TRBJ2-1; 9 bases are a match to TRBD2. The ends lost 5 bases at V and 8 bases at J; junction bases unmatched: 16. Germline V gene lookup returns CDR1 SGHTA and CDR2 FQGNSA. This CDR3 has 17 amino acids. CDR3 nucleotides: TGTGCCAGCAGCCTTCAAAGTGCGGGGGGGTTTAACGATGAGCAGTTCTTC. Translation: CASSLQSAGGFNDEQFF.

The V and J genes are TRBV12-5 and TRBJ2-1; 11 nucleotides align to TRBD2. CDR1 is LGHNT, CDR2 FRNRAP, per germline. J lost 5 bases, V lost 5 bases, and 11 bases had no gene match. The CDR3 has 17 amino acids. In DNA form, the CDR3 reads TGTGCTAGTGGTCTCATCTTGGGACTAGCGGAACACAATGAGCAGTTCTTC. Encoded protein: CASGLILGLAEHNEQFF.

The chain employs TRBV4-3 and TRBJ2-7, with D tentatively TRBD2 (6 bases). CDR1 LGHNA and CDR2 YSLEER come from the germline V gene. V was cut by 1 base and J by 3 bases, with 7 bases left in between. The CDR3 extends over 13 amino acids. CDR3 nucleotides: TGCGCCAGCAGCCAAGGGGGAGGCTACGAGCAGTACTTC. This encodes CASSQGGGYEQYF.

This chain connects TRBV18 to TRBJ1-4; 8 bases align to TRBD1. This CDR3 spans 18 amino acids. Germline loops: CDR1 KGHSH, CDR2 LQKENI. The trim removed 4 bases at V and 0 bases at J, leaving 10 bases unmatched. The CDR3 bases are TGTGCCAGCTCACGACGATCAACAGGGGGGTCAACTAATGAAAAACTGTTTTTT. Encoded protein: CASSRRSTGGSTNEKLFF.

The CDR3 DNA reads as TGTGCCAGCGCGCCTAGCGGGAGTGTAGAAGGCACAGATACGCAGTATTTT. It specifies CASAPSGSVEGTDTQYF. The chain recombines TRBV7-9 with TRBJ2-3; 10 bases line up with TRBD2. Germline-derived CDR1 and CDR2 are SEHNR and FQNEAQ (reference sequence). V shed 8 bases and J 1 base; nucleotides not matched to a gene: 12. This CDR3 contains 17 residues.

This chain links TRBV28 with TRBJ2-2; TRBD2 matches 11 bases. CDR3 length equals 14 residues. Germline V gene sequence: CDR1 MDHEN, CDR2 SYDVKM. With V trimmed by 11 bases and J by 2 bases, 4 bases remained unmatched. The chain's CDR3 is CAVGTSGNTGELFF. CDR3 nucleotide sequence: TGTGCCGTGGGGACTAGCGGTAACACCGGGGAGCTGTTTTTT.

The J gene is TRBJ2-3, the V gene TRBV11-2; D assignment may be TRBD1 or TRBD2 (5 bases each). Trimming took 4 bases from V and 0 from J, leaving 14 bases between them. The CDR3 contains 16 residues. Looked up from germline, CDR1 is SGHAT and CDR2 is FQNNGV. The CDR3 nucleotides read TGTGCCAGCAGCTACCGGGGCCATTATAGCACAGATACGCAGTATTTT. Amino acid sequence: CASSYRGHYSTDTQYF.

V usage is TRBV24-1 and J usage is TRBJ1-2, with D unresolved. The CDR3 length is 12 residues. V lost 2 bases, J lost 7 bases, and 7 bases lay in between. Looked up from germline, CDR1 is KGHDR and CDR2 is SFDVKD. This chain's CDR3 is CATSDSVSGYTF. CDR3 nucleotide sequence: TGTGCCACCAGTGATTCGGTGTCTGGCTACACCTTC.

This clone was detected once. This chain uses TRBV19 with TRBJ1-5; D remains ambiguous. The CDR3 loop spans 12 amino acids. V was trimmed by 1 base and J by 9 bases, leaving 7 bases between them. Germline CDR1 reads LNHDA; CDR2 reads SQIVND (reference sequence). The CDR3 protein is CASSIALRPQHF. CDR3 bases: TGTGCCAGTAGTATAGCCCTTCGGCCCCAGCATTTT.

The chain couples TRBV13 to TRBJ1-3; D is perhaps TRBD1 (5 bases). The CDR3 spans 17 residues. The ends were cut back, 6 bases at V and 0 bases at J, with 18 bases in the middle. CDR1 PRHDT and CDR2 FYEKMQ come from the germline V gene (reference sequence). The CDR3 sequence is CASSLRPDSHSGNTIYF. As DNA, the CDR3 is TGTGCCAGCAGTTTAAGACCAGACAGTCACTCTGGAAACACCATATATTTT. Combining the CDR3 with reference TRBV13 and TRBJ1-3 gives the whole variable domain AAGVIQSPRHLIKEKRETATLKCYPIPRHDTVYWYQQGPGQDPQFLISFYEKMQSDKGSIPDRFSAQQFSDYHSELNMSSLELGDSALYFCASSLRPDSHSGNTIYFGEGSWLTVV.

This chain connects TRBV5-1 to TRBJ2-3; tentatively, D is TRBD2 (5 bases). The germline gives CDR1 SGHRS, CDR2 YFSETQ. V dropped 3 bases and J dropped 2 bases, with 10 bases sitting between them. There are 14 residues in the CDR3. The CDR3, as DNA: TGCGCCAGCAGCTCCCGGGATTTCACAGATACGCAGTATTTT. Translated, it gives CASSSRDFTDTQYF. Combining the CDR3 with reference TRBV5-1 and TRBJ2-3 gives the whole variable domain KAGVTQTPRYLIKTRGQQVTLSCSPISGHRSVSWYQQTPGQGLQFLFEYFSETQRNKGNFPGRFSGRQFSNSRSEMNVSTLELGDSALYLCASSSRDFTDTQYFGPGTRLTVL.

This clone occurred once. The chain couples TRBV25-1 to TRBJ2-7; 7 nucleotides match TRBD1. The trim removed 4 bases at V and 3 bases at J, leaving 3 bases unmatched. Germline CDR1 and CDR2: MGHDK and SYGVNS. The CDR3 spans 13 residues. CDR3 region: CASSVTGHYEQYF. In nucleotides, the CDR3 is TGTGCCAGCAGTGTGACAGGGCACTACGAGCAGTACTTC.

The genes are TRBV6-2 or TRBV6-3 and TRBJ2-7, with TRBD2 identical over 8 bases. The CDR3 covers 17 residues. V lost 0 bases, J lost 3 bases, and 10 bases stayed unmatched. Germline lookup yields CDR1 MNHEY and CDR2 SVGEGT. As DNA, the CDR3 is TGTGCCAGCAGTTACTCCGCCCATCTCCTAGCGGGCTACGAGCAGTACTTC. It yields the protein CASSYSAHLLAGYEQYF.